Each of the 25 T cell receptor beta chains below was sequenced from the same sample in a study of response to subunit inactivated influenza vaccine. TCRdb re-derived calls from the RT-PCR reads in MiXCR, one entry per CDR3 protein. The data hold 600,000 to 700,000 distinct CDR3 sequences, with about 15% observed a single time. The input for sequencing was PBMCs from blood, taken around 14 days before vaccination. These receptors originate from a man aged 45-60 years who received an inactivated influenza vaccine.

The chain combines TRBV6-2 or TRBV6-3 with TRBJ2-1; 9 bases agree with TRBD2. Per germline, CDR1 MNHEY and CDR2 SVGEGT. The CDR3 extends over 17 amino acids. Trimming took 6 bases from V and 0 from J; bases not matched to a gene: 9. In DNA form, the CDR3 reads TGTGCCAGCAGATCCGTAACGGGACTAGCCTCCTACAATGAGCAGTTCTTC. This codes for CASRSVTGLASYNEQFF.

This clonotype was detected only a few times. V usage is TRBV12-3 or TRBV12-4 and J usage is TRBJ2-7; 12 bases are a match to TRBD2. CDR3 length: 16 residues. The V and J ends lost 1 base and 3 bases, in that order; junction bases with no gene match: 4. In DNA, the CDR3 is TGTGCCAGCAGTTTAGGGTGGACTAGCGGGGACTACGAGCAGTACTTC. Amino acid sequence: CASSLGWTSGDYEQYF.

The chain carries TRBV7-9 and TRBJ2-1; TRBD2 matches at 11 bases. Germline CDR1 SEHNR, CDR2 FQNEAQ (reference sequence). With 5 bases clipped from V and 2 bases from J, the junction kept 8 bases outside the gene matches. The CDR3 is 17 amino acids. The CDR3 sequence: CASSHPHSGRAYNEQFF. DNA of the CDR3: TGTGCCAGCAGCCATCCTCATAGCGGGAGGGCCTACAATGAGCAGTTCTTC.

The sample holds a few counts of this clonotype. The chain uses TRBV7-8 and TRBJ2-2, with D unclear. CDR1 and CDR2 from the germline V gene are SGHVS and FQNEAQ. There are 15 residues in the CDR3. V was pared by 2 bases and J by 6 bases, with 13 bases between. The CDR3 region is CASSLTDLGAGELFF. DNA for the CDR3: TGTGCCAGCAGCTTAACTGACCTGGGTGCCGGGGAGCTGTTTTTT.

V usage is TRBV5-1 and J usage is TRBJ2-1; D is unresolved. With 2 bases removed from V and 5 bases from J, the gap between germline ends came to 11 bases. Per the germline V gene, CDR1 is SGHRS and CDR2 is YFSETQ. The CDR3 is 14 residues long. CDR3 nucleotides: TGCGCCAGCAGCTTACGACTTCCCCACAATGAGCAGTTCTTC. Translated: CASSLRLPHNEQFF.

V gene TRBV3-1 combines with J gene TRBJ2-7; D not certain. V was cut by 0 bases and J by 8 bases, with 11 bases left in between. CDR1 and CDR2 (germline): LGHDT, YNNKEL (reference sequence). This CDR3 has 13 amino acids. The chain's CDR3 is CASSQEPTAKQYF. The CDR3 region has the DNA TGTGCCAGCAGCCAAGAGCCTACAGCGAAGCAGTACTTC.

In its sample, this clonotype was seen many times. The CDR3 here is CSASSGEASTDTQYF. DNA for the CDR3: TGCAGTGCTTCCTCAGGAGAAGCGAGCACAGATACGCAGTATTTT. The J gene is TRBJ2-3, the V gene TRBV20-1; no clear D gene. The germline V gene encodes CDR1 DFQATT and CDR2 SNEGSKA (reference sequence). This CDR3 has 15 amino acids. V was shortened by 5 bases and J by 0 bases, with 15 bases between the two germline ends.

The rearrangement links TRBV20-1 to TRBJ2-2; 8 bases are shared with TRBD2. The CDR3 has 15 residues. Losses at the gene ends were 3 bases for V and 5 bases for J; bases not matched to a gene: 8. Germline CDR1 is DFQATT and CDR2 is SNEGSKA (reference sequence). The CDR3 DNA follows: TGCAGTGCTAGTGGTGTTAGCGGGGTGACCGGGGAGCTGTTTTTT. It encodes CSASGVSGVTGELFF.

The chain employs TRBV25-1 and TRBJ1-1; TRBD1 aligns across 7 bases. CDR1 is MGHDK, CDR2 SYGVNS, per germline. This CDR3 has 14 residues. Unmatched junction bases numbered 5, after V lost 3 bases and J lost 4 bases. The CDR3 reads CASSETGIFTEAFF. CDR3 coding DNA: TGTGCCAGCAGTGAGACAGGGATATTCACTGAAGCTTTCTTT.

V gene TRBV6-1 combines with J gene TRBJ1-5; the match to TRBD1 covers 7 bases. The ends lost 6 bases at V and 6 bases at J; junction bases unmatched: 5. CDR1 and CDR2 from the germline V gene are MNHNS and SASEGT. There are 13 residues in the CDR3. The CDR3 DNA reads TGTGCCAGCAGCCAGGGGGTTAGTCAGCCCCAGCATTTT. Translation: CASSQGVSQPQHF.

The CDR3 protein is CASSSTGGSYTEAFF. CDR3 nucleotide sequence: TGTGCCAGCAGCTCTACAGGGGGCTCATACACTGAAGCTTTCTTT. This chain uses TRBV11-2 with TRBJ1-1; 9 bases are shared with TRBD1. V shed 4 bases and J 3 bases; nucleotides not matched to a gene: 6. The germline CDR1 and CDR2 sequences are SGHAT and FQNNGV. The CDR3 extends over 15 amino acids. The full variable domain, completed using reference TRBV11-2 and TRBJ1-1, is EAGVAQSPRYKIIEKRQSVAFWCNPISGHATLYWYQQILGQGPKLLIQFQNNGVVDDSQLPKDRFSAERLKGVDSTLKIQPAKLEDSAVYLCASSSTGGSYTEAFFGQGTRLTVV.

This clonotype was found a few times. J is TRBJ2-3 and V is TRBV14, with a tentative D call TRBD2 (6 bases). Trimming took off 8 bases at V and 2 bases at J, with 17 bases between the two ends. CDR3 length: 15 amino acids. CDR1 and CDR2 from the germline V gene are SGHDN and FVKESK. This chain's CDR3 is CASGLWGRSTDTQYF. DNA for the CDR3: TGTGCCAGCGGCCTATGGGGGAGGTCCACAGATACGCAGTATTTT.

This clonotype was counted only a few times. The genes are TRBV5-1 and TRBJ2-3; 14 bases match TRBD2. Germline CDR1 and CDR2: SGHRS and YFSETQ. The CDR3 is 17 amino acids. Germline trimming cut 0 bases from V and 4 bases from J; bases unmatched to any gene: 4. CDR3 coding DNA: TGCGCCAGCAGCTTGGGGGGACTAGCGGGAGATTCAGATACGCAGTATTTT. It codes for CASSLGGLAGDSDTQYF.

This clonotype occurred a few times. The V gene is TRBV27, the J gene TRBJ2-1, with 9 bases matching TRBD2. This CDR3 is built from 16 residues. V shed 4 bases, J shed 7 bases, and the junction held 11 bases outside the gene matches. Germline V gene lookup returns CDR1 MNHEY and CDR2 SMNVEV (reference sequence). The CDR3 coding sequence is TGTGCCAGCAGTTCCCTTAGCGGGAGAGTAGGTAATGAGCAGTTCTTC. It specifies CASSSLSGRVGNEQFF.

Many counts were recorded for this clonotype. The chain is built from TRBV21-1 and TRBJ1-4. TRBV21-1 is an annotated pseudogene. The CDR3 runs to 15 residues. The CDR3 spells CASSKVRRVGPKLFF. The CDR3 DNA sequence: TGTGCCAGCAGCAAAGTTCGGAGGGTTGGGCCAAAACTGTTTTTT.

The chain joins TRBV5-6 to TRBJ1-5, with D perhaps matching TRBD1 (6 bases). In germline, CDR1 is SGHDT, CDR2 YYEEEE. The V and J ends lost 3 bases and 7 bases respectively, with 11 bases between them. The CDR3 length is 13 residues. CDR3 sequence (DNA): TGTGCCAGCAGCTCTGACAGGACCCAGCCCCAGCATTTT. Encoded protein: CASSSDRTQPQHF.

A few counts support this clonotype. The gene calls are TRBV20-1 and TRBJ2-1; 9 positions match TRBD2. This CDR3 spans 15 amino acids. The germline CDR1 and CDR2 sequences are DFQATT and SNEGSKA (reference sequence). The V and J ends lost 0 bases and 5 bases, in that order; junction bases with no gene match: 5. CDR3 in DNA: TGCAGTGCTAGAGAACCCCGACTAGCGGACAATGAGCAGTTCTTC. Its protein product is CSAREPRLADNEQFF.

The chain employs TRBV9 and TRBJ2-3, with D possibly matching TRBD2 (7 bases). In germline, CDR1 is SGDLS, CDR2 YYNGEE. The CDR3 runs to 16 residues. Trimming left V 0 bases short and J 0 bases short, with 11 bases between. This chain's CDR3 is CASSVVGGASTDTQYF. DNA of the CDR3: TGTGCCAGCAGCGTAGTTGGGGGGGCTAGCACAGATACGCAGTATTTT.

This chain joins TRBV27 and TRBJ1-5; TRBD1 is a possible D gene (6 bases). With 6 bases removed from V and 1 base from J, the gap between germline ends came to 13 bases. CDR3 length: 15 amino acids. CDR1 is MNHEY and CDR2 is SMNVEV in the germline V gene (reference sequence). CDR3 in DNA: TGTGCCAGCAGCGCCGGACAGACCAGCAATCAGCCCCAGCATTTT. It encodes CASSAGQTSNQPQHF.

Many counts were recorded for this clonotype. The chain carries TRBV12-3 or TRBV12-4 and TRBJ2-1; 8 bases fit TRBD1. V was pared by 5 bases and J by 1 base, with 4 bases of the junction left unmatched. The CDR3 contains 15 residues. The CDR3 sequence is CASSPTGGSYNEQFF. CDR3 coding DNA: TGTGCCAGCAGTCCAACAGGGGGGTCCTACAATGAGCAGTTCTTC.

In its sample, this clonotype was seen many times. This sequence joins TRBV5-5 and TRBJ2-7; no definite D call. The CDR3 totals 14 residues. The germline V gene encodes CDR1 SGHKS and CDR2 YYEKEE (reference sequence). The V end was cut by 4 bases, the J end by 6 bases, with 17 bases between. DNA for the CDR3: TGTGCCAGCAGCCCCGACTGGGGAAGGAGCGAGCAGTACTTC. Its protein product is CASSPDWGRSEQYF. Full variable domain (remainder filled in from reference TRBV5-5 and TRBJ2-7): DAGVTQSPTHLIKTRGQQVTLRCSPISGHKSVSWYQQVLGQGPQFIFQYYEKEERGRGNFPDRFSARQFPNYSSELNVNALLLGDSALYLCASSPDWGRSEQYFGPGTRLTVT.

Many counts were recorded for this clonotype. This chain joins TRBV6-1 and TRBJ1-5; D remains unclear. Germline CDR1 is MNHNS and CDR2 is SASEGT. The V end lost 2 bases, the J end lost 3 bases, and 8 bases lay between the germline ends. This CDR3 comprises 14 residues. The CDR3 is CASSERDTNQPQHF. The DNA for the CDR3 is TGTGCCAGCAGTGAACGAGATACCAATCAGCCCCAGCATTTT.

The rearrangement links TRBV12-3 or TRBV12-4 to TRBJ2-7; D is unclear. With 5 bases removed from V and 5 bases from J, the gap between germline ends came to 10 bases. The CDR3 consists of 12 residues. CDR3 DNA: TGTGCCAGCAGTCCCCTTATCAACGAGCAGTACTTC. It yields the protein CASSPLINEQYF.

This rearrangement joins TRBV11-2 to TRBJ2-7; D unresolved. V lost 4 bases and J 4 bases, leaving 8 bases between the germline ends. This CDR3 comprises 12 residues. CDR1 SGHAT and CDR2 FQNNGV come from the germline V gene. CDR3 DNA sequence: TGTGCCAGCAGCTGGGCAGGTTACGAGCAGTACTTC. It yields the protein CASSWAGYEQYF.

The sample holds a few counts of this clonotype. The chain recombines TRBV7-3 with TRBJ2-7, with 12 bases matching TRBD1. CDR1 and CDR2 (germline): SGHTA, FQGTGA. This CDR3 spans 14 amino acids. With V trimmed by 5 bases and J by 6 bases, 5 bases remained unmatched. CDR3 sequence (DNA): TGTGCCAGCAGCCCCGGGACAGGGGGCGTCGAGCAGTACTTC. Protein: CASSPGTGGVEQYF.